The T cell receptor (beta chain) described here comes from a study of T cells after yellow fever vaccination. Remarks on this clonotype: Its cognate antigen is unknown.

TCRdb passed the 5' RACE reads through MiXCR, listing each CDR3 protein once. The data show hundreds of thousands of distinct CDR3 sequences, around 3.6% seen once. Findings and limits, study-wide: A limited proportion of clonotypes was detected within both the CD4 and CD8 compartments. Most clones from primary vaccination resurfaced after the booster (96% CD4, around 90% CD8).

V lost 1 base and J 3 bases, leaving 10 bases between the germline ends. The CDR3 is 14 amino acids. Germline-derived CDR1 and CDR2 are SGHNT and YYREEE (reference sequence). This receptor was obtained from a man younger than 30 who received the YFV17D yellow fever vaccine. This chain connects TRBV5-4 to TRBJ1-2; the D gene is possibly TRBD1 (5 bases). Specimen: PBMCs, collected on the day of the yellow fever booster vaccination. CDR3 in amino acids: CASSLQGSYYGYTF. CDR3 nucleotide sequence: TGTGCCAGCAGCTTGCAGGGATCCTACTATGGCTACACCTTC.